This TCR beta chain was found in a study of CD8+CD57+ T cells in acquired aplastic anemia. Study context: Isolated CD4+ and CD8+ cells, once sorted, yielded DNA averaging around 3.1 ug.

V gave up 1 base and J gave up 9 bases, with 13 bases separating them. The CDR3 spans 15 residues. CDR1 is SGHVS, CDR2 FQNEAQ, per germline. This clonotype occurred once. Patients chosen for sequencing had shown CD8+CD57+ cell expansion by flow cytometry. CDR3 and TCR beta VDJ profiling relied on genomic DNA as the template. TCRdb fed the reads into MiXCR, producing one record per CDR3 protein. The sample holds fewer than 250,000 distinct CDR3 sequences, 40% to 50% seen once. The chain combines TRBV7-8 with TRBJ1-6; no reliable D call. The sequenced sample was sorted CD4+, CD8+, or CD8+CD57+ T cells (not recorded which) from PBMCs. This clonotype was obtained from a human donor with aplastic anemia. The CDR3 nucleotides are TGTGCCAGCAGCTTAGTCGGGCTTAGTCTTTCACCCCTCCACTTT. It codes for CASSLVGLSLSPLHF.